These T cell receptor beta chains were read from a single sample in a study of T cells in Graves' hyperthyroidism and ophthalmopathy. TCRdb called the multiplex PCR reads again in MiXCR, with one record for every CDR3 protein. Of nearly 250,000 distinct CDR3 sequences listed, over 20% are singletons. The specimen was blood. The receptor set was obtained from a woman in her thirties or forties with Graves' ophthalmopathy. Each CDR3 is given with its conserved first and last residue. The D gene is left open where the match is weak. Expanded clones get a size class; other rows say once, few or many, or leave the size out.

TRBV28	TRBJ2-5	many	.	TGTGCCAGCAGTTTAGTACCGTACCAAGAGACCCAGTACTTC	CASSLVPYQETQYF
TRBV12-3/TRBV12-4	TRBJ1-1	once	TRBD1	TGTGCCAGCAGTGACCGGGACAGGGGGCGAGCTTTCTTT	CASSDRDRGRAFF
TRBV10-3	TRBJ1-1	many	.	TGTGCCGCCGGAAGCTCCTCCAACACTGAAGCTTTCTTT	CAAGSSSNTEAFF
TRBV27	TRBJ1-2	many	TRBD1	TGTGCCAGCAGTCCCTTGGGACAGTATGGCTACACCTTC	CASSPLGQYGYTF
TRBV6-1	TRBJ2-7	few	TRBD1	TGTGCCAGCAATCCCCCGGGACAGAACTACGAGCAGTACTTC	CASNPPGQNYEQYF
TRBV6-1	TRBJ2-7	many	.	TGTGCCAGCAGCCGTCCTTCCCGGACAGTCTGGGAGCAGTACTTC	CASSRPSRTVWEQYF
TRBV20-1	TRBJ2-7	.	TRBD1	TGCAGTGCTAGAGAGCTCGGGACAGCGCGCTACGAGCAGTACTTC	CSARELGTARYEQYF
TRBV6-2/TRBV6-3	TRBJ2-7	many	TRBD2	TGTGCCAGCAGCCAAGCACTAGCGGGTAACGAGCAGTACTTC	CASSQALAGNEQYF
TRBV27	TRBJ1-5	many	.	TGTGCCAGCAGTTTGGGAGGTCCCCCTCAGCCCCAGCATTTT	CASSLGGPPQPQHF
TRBV19	TRBJ2-4	many	TRBD1	TGTGCCAGTAGTATAGGACAGGGTTCATGGGGGAACCTCTGGGGAGCCAAAAACATTCAGTACTTC	CASSIGQGSWGNLWGAKNIQYF
TRBV11-1	TRBJ2-7	many	.	TGTGCCAGCAGCTTAGGCGGGACTTTGTCCTACGAGCAGTACTTC	CASSLGGTLSYEQYF
TRBV20-1	TRBJ1-3	many	TRBD1	TGCAGTGCAGGCAAGGGACAGGGAACTGGAAACACCATATATTTT	CSAGKGQGTGNTIYF
TRBV7-2	TRBJ2-7	.	.	TGTGCCAGCAGCTTAGTGTTGCGGCAGGGCAGGCAGTACTTC	CASSLVLRQGRQYF
TRBV28	TRBJ2-2	many	.	TGTGCCAGCAGCCCTTCGGGCGGTCAGGGGGGTACCGGGGAGCTGTTTTTT	CASSPSGGQGGTGELFF